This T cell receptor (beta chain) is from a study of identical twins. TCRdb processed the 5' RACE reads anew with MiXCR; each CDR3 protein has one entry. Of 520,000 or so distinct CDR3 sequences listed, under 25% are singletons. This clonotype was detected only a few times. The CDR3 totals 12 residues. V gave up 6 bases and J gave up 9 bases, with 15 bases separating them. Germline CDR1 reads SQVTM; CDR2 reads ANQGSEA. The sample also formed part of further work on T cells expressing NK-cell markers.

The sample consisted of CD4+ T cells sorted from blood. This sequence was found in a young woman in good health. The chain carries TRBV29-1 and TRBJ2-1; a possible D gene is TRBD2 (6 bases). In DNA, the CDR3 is TGCAGCGTATCTGGAGGGTCTCGTGAGCAGTTCTTC. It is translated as CSVSGGSREQFF.